These 6 T cell receptor beta chains originate from one sample sequenced in a study of OX40 agonist ivuxolimab in advanced cancers. Using immunoSEQ multiplex PCR, the repertoire was profiled, and TCRdb retains in-frame clones only, with some absent. The sample lists tens of thousands of clones; approximately 86% were seen once. Sequencing used CD4+ or CD8+ T cells sorted from blood, obtained in a trial of the OX40 agonist ivuxolimab. These receptors were taken from an adult with an advanced solid tumor such as melanoma, head and neck, liver or kidney cancer.

This clone was detected a few times. The genes are TRBV4-2 and TRBJ2-1; 8 nucleotides match TRBD2. Looked up from germline, CDR1 is LGHNA and CDR2 is YNFKEQ. This CDR3 is built from 15 residues. The ends lost 0 bases at V and 5 bases at J; junction bases unmatched: 3. The chain's CDR3 is CASSQDSGGHNEQFF. In DNA, the CDR3 is TGTGCCAGCAGCCAAGACTCGGGGGGGCACAATGAGCAGTTCTTC.

The chain employs TRBV2 and TRBJ1-5; a weak D match, TRBD1 (5 bases). Germline CDR1 and CDR2: SNHLY and FYNNEI. CDR3 length: 14 amino acids. The germline V and J ends were trimmed by 5 bases and 12 bases, with 20 bases remaining between them. CDR3 region: CASSRGPLRTDQHF. The CDR3 nucleotides are TGTGCCAGCAGTCGGGGCCCCCTGAGAACGGACCAGCATTTT.

The V and J genes are TRBV6-6 and TRBJ2-1; D is ambiguous. This CDR3 comprises 13 residues. Trimming pared 4 bases from V and 15 bases from J, leaving 19 bases between. Germline V gene lookup returns CDR1 MNHNY and CDR2 SVGAGI (reference sequence). The CDR3 sequence is CASSWQPPGMGFF. The CDR3 region has the DNA TGTGCCAGCAGTTGGCAACCCCCAGGTATGGGGTTCTTC.

The V gene is TRBV2, the J gene TRBJ1-1, with a possible D match to TRBD1 (5 bases). The ends were cut back, 5 bases at V and 0 bases at J, with 13 bases in the middle. Germline values: CDR1 SNHLY, CDR2 FYNNEI. CDR3 size: 15 residues. CDR3 DNA sequence: TGTGCCAGCAGTATTGAGCAGGGATTGAACACTGAAGCTTTCTTT. Its translation: CASSIEQGLNTEAFF. Complete variable domain (other parts from reference TRBV2 and TRBJ1-1): EPEVTQTPSHQVTQMGQEVILRCVPISNHLYFYWYRQILGQKVEFLVSFYNNEISEKSEIFDDQFSVERPDGSNFTLKIRSTKLEDSAMYFCASSIEQGLNTEAFFGQGTRLTVV.

The chain links TRBV29-1 to TRBJ1-5; TRBD1 matches 7 bases. The CDR3 loop spans 12 amino acids. Per germline, CDR1 SQVTM and CDR2 ANQGSEA. V shed 4 bases and J 7 bases; nucleotides not matched to a gene: 4. The CDR3 reads CSVGTGDQPQHF. CDR3 in DNA: TGCAGCGTTGGAACAGGGGACCAGCCCCAGCATTTT. The whole variable domain, remainder taken from reference TRBV29-1 and TRBJ1-5, is SAVISQKPSRDICQRGTSLTIQCQVDSQVTMMFWYRQQPGQSLTLIATANQGSEATYESGFVIDKFPISRPNLTFSTLTVSNMSPEDSSIYLCSVGTGDQPQHFGDGTRLSIL.

This chain uses TRBV5-4 with TRBJ2-2; 9 positions match TRBD1. The germline gives CDR1 SGHNT, CDR2 YYREEE (reference sequence). This CDR3 region has 16 residues. V gave up 4 bases and J gave up 5 bases; unmatched junction bases: 9. The CDR3 DNA sequence: TGTGCCAGCAGCGCCCGGGACAGGGATGTAACCGGGGAGCTGTTTTTT. This encodes CASSARDRDVTGELFF. Filled out from reference TRBV5-4 and TRBJ2-2, the complete variable domain reads ETGVTQSPTHLIKTRGQQVTLRCSSQSGHNTVSWYQQALGQGPQFIFQYYREEENGRGNFPPRFSGLQFPNYSSELNVNALELDDSALYLCASSARDRDVTGELFFGEGSRLTVL.